Given below is one T cell receptor beta chain in context. The antigen remains unidentified. With UMIs, 5'RACE template switching was used to make TCR beta cDNA. TCRdb reworked the 5' RACE reads into one entry per CDR3 protein, no DNA. Its clone listing holds about 160,000 distinct CDR3 sequences. This entry belongs to a study of T cells expressing NK-cell markers. Study context: One of the eight sequenced donors was seronegative, whereas the other seven were HCMV-seropositive. Study results and caveats: These clonotypes additionally ranked first within the CD3+CD56-NKG2C+ fraction of a handful of donors. Of the CD8+ T cell pool in roughly six donors, about 1.0-7.5% was accounted for by dominant NKG2C+ clonotypes.

CDR3 length: 15 residues. CDR1 SGHDN and CDR2 FVKESK come from the germline V gene. The sequenced sample consisted of blood T cells: a sorted CD56 or NKG2C T cell subset, CD4+ or CD8+ T cells, or bulk PBMC T cells (not recorded which). This chain links TRBV14 with TRBJ2-7; the D call of TRBD1 rests on TCRdb alone, since no DNA is present to check it. This sequence originates from a man between 18 and 69 years old in good health. The CDR3: CASSQSGATFYEQYF.